This T cell receptor beta chain is drawn from a study of blood T cell repertoires in COVID-19. V shed 0 bases and J 3 bases; nucleotides not matched to a gene: 4. The CDR3 runs 17 residues. CDR1 and CDR2 from the germline V gene are SGHRS and YFSETQ. This table comes from immunoSEQ multiplex PCR, and its TCRdb copy is limited to in-frame clones, with some not included. Among about 180,000 clones listed, approximately 85% were seen once. This clone came up a few times. The rearrangement uses TRBV5-1 and TRBJ2-1; 12 bases agree with TRBD2. The sample was PBMCs or T cells enriched from blood (not recorded which). The TCR sequence derives from a man between 40 and 49 years old who had recovered from COVID-19. This chain's CDR3 is CASSLAASGGVYNEQFF. CDR3 sequence (DNA): TGCGCCAGCAGCTTGGCAGCTAGCGGGGGGGTCTACAATGAGCAGTTCTTC.